The T cell receptor (beta chain) under discussion was sequenced for a study of blood T cell repertoires in COVID-19 (dated by TCRdb to between 2020 and 2021). Describing the broader study: Samples covering the acute and convalescent phases of COVID-19 were provided by collaborators in the United States, Italy and Spain. Nearly every sample came with metadata listing a de-identified subject ID, COVID-19 status, age in years and sex. The repertoires were released in a freely available public database meant as a resource for research on the immune response to SARS-CoV-2. The prospective study material was composed of cDNA or gDNA derived from T cells, B-cell-depleted T cells, or PBMCs. Deeply sampled blood TCRbeta repertoires from subjects exposed to, actively infected with, or recovered from COVID-19 were included in the dataset. The samples were drawn from two sources: the first 160 participants of the ongoing ImmuneRACE study, and fewer than 1,500 subjects contributed by 6 global collaborators. Where HLA class I and class II types were available, the types were taken from metadata supplied by the sample provider, not from assay-based typing. Overall study results and their limits: The amount of clinical and demographic metadata varied by source and participant and was provided uncurated.

One collaborating source in Seattle enrolled patients while the patients were actively infected and followed the patients over time throughout the course of disease. Each collaborating institution followed its own protocols to collect whole blood in K2EDTA tubes. Collaborator samples were shipped for TCRbeta analysis as frozen whole blood, isolated PBMCs, or DNA extracted from either sample type. TCRbeta CDR3 regions were amplified from genomic DNA using the immunoSEQ Assay, a bias-controlled multiplex PCR. On the study's bioinformatics: Within the assay, amplification of reference gene primers was used to estimate how many nucleated cells each sample contained. Sequence reads were collapsed and filtered to measure the absolute abundance of every unique TCRbeta CDR3 rearrangement. For each sample, productive Simpson clonality was calculated by taking the square root of Simpson's diversity index across productive rearrangements. Here the immuneACCESS table is served through TCRdb, limited to in-frame sequences with V and J called. Missing clones are a known gap in these copies; in checked studies unresolved V genes cover under half, and the rest lacks a known reason. V, J and clone size derive from that table, while D and trimming were established from the DNA sequence. The sample includes over 250,000 clones, with around 90% observed a single time. The top ten clonotypes cover more than 8.5% of the sample.

This clone was counted a single time. Its antigen is not yet known. No base quality values were provided; no much bigger clone lies one nucleotide off. CDR1 and CDR2 were assigned from the germline V gene as ENHRY and SYGVKD. Relative to germline, V is missing 5 bases and J is missing 1 base, with 5 bases of the junction outside any gene match. CDR3 length: 15 amino acids, cysteine to phenylalanine. CDR3 DNA only is kept here, 45 bases in frame from base 1. This receptor was obtained from a woman between 65 and 79 years old with COVID-19, enrolled during active disease. The material sequenced was peripheral blood. The chain couples TRBV10-3 to TRBJ1-2; 9 of the junction bases match TRBD1. The DNA sequence follows: TGTGCCATCAGTAACAGGGGGCAGAATAACTATGGCTACACCTTC. It is translated as CAISNRGQNNYGYTF.